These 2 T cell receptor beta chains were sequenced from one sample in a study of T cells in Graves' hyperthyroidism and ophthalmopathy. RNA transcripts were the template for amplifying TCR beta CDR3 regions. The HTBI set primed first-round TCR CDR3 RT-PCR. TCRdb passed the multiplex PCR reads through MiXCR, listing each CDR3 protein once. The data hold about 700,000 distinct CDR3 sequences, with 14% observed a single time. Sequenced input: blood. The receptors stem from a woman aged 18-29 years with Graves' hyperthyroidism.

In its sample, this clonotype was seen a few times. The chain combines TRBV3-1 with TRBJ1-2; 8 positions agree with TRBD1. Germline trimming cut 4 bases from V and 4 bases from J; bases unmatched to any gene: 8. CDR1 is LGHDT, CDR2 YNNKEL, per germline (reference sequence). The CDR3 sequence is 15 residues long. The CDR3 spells CASSRQTGEAYGYTF. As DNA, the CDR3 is TGTGCCAGCAGCCGCCAGACAGGGGAGGCCTATGGCTACACCTTC. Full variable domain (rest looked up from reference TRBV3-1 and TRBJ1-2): DTAVSQTPKYLVTQMGNDKSIKCEQNLGHDTMYWYKQDSKKFLKIMFSYNNKELIINETVPNRFSPKSPDKAHLNLHINSLELGDSAVYFCASSRQTGEAYGYTFGSGTRLTVV.

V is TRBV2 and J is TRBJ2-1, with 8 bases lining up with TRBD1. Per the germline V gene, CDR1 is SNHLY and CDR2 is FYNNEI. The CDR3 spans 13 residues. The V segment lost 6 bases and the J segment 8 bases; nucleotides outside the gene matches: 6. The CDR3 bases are TGTGCCAGCAGCAGGACAGGGTGGGATGAGCAGTTCTTC. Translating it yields CASSRTGWDEQFF.